Detailed here is one T cell receptor beta chain. Its antigen is unknown. Researchers made TCR beta libraries by using iRepertoire HTBI primers and running Arm-PCR on CDR3 regions. TCRdb independently ran MiXCR on the multiplex PCR reads; one entry per CDR3 protein. The table shows 400,000 to 500,000 distinct CDR3 sequences, with around 17% occurring only once. With 1 base clipped from V and 3 bases from J, the junction kept 12 bases outside the gene matches. This CDR3 has 18 residues. Germline-derived CDR1 and CDR2 are KGHSH and LQKENI. These data originate in a study of regulatory T cells in long-lasting Graves disease. Study context: Duration of antithyroid drug therapy among newly diagnosed Graves' patients was under 3 months.

Time point meaning: newly diagnosed GD, antithyroid drugs for less than 3 months. Scientists built the TCR library using RNA that was extracted from PBMCs. General study points: When disease was persistent, TRBV28, TRBJ1-2 and TRBJ2-5 were the favored segments.

This sample also belongs to another study, concerning T cells in Graves' hyperthyroidism and ophthalmopathy. That work states: Not enrolled were patients with uncontrolled infection, other autoimmune disease, pregnancy or lactation. Clonotypes that were expanded in thyroid above 0.001 mostly appeared in blood too.

The sequencing used peripheral blood mononuclear cells (PBMCs), collected at new diagnosis, from a patient treated with antithyroid drugs. The gene calls are TRBV18 and TRBJ2-7; 10 bases line up with TRBD2. The TCR was taken from a young woman with Graves disease. CDR3 residues: CASSPRLLASGRIYEQYF. The CDR3 bases are TGTGCCAGCTCACCACGGCTTCTCGCTAGCGGGAGAATCTACGAGCAGTACTTC.